The 32 T cell receptor beta chains reported below all come from one sample, sequenced in a study of blood T cell repertoires in COVID-19. The data were produced by immunoSEQ multiplex PCR, yet TCRdb's version contains in-frame clones alone and is incomplete. The sample contains about 140,000 clones, roughly 81% of which appear only once. Sequenced: PBMCs or T cells enriched from blood (not recorded which). The source is a woman aged 50 to 60 with acute COVID-19.

This clone occurred a few times. This sequence joins TRBV7-9 and TRBJ2-1; TRBD1 might be the D (6 bases). V was trimmed by 5 bases and J by 12 bases, leaving 14 bases between them. CDR1 is SEHNR and CDR2 is FQNEAQ in the germline V gene (reference sequence). This CDR3 contains 12 residues. The DNA of the CDR3 is TGTGCCAGCAGCCTCTTAGGCAGGGGGCAGTTCTTC. This translates into CASSLLGRGQFF.

The chain couples TRBV18 to TRBJ2-2; 12 nucleotides align to TRBD1. From germline, CDR1 is KGHSH and CDR2 LQKENI. The ends lost 0 bases at V and 5 bases at J; junction bases unmatched: 4. This CDR3 contains 17 residues. CDR3 protein: CASSPPGQGAITGELFF. For the CDR3, the DNA is TGTGCCAGCTCACCACCGGGACAGGGGGCAATTACCGGGGAGCTGTTTTTT.

The CDR3 sequence: CASSNQKGRTEAFF. CDR3 DNA sequence: TGTGCCAGCAGCAATCAAAAGGGGCGCACTGAAGCTTTCTTT. The V gene is TRBV21-1, the J gene TRBJ1-1; the listed D gene, TRBD1, was not tested against the DNA. TRBV21-1 represents a pseudogene. The CDR3 consists of 14 residues.

The chain combines TRBV18 with TRBJ1-2; D may be TRBD1 (6 bases). CDR3 length equals 18 residues. The germline V gene has CDR1 KGHSH and CDR2 LQKENI. V gave up 6 bases and J gave up 2 bases, with 25 bases separating them. CDR3 protein: CASSLNPPGQNKNYGYTF. CDR3 nucleotide sequence: TGTGCCAGCTCCCTTAACCCCCCGGGACAAAATAAGAACTATGGCTACACCTTC.

The rearrangement links TRBV11-1 to TRBJ1-1, with D possibly TRBD1 on 5 matching bases. Germline values: CDR1 SGHAT, CDR2 FQDESV (reference sequence). V was shortened by 3 bases and J by 1 base, with 6 bases between the two germline ends. This CDR3 has 13 amino acids. The CDR3 loop reads CASSFRENTEAFF. As DNA, the CDR3 is TGTGCCAGCAGCTTCAGGGAGAACACTGAAGCTTTCTTT. Based on the CDR3 plus reference TRBV11-1 and TRBJ1-1, the full variable domain is EAEVAQSPRYKITEKSQAVAFWCDPISGHATLYWYRQILGQGPELLVQFQDESVVDDSQLPKDRFSAERLKGVDSTLKIQPAELGDSAMYLCASSFRENTEAFFGQGTRLTVV.

V gene TRBV27 combines with J gene TRBJ2-1; TRBD1 aligns across 8 bases. Germline V gene sequence: CDR1 MNHEY, CDR2 SMNVEV (reference sequence). There are 13 residues in the CDR3. V lost 2 bases to trimming and J lost 8 bases; unmatched junction nucleotides: 2. The CDR3 loop is CASSLATGDEQFF. The CDR3 DNA reads as TGTGCCAGCAGTTTAGCGACAGGGGATGAGCAGTTCTTC.

Only one count was recorded for this clone. The V call is TRBV6-2 or TRBV6-3, the J call TRBJ2-3; 9 nucleotides match TRBD2. V was clipped by 5 bases and J by 1 base; unmatched bases: 4. This CDR3 contains 15 residues. The germline gives CDR1 MNHEY, CDR2 SVGEGT. This CDR3 reads CASSTLAGRTDTQYF. CDR3 sequence (DNA): TGTGCCAGCAGTACCCTAGCGGGACGCACAGATACGCAGTATTTT.

The chain has TRBV6-5 and TRBJ1-5; D perhaps matches TRBD1 (5 bases). The CDR3 is 14 amino acids. V shed 2 bases and J shed 7 bases, with 12 bases lying between them. The germline V gene has CDR1 MNHEY and CDR2 SVGAGI. Here the CDR3 DNA reads TGTGCCAGCAGTTACCGCGGGGCCAGACAGCCCCAGCATTTT. Translated: CASSYRGARQPQHF.

This chain uses TRBV7-9 with TRBJ2-7; 9 nucleotides line up with TRBD2. V was pared by 1 base and J by 2 bases, with 9 bases of the junction left unmatched. This CDR3 spans 17 amino acids. Germline V gives CDR1 SEHNR, CDR2 FQNEAQ (reference sequence). CDR3 DNA sequence: TGTGCCAGCAGCTTAGTCCCAGGACTAGCGCCGACCTACGAGCAGTACTTC. Its translation is CASSLVPGLAPTYEQYF.

The genes are TRBV30 and TRBJ1-6; tentatively, D is TRBD1 (5 bases). The V end lost 5 bases, the J end lost 5 bases, and 10 bases lay between the germline ends. The germline V gene encodes CDR1 GTSNPN and CDR2 SVGIG (reference sequence). The length of the CDR3 is 13 residues. The CDR3 sequence: CAWGTRNNSPLHF. CDR3 DNA: TGTGCCTGGGGGACCAGGAATAATTCACCCCTCCACTTT.

V usage is TRBV3-1 (or the pseudogene TRBV3-2) and J usage is TRBJ2-7; 7 bases match TRBD2. Germline CDR1 is LGHDT and CDR2 is YNNKEL (reference sequence). Trimming took 4 bases from V and 2 from J; bases not matched to a gene: 2. The CDR3 contains 13 residues. The CDR3 DNA reads as TGTGCCAGCAGCCTGACTAGCCCCTACGAGCAGTACTTC. This sequence encodes CASSLTSPYEQYF.

This chain connects TRBV3-1 (or the pseudogene TRBV3-2) to TRBJ1-2; tentatively, D is TRBD1 (5 bases). With 3 bases removed from V and 6 bases from J, the gap between germline ends came to 14 bases. Germline-derived CDR1 and CDR2 are LGHDT and YNNKEL (reference sequence). The CDR3 is made up of 14 amino acids. CDR3 nucleotide sequence: TGTGCCAGCAGCCACCTTAGCGGGACGGATGGCTACACCTTC. Translating it yields CASSHLSGTDGYTF.

The chain joins TRBV6-5 to TRBJ2-1, with 10 positions matching TRBD2. With 7 bases clipped from V and 4 bases from J, the junction kept 4 bases outside the gene matches. Germline CDR1 is MNHEY and CDR2 is SVGAGI. This CDR3 has 14 residues. CDR3 sequence (DNA): TGTGCCAGCATTTTACTAGCGGGATACAATGAGCAGTTCTTC. The encoded protein is CASILLAGYNEQFF.

The chain carries TRBV7-2 and TRBJ2-2; D may be TRBD2 (5 bases). The CDR3 runs to 15 residues. CDR1 and CDR2 (germline): SGHTA, FQGNSA. Trimming left V 4 bases short and J 2 bases short, with 11 bases between. As DNA, the CDR3 is TGTGCCAGCAGCTCCGACTACCTCAACACCGGGGAGCTGTTTTTT. It translates to CASSSDYLNTGELFF.

The gene calls are TRBV29-1 and TRBJ2-7, with 8 bases that match TRBD1. Germline lookup yields CDR1 SQVTM and CDR2 ANQGSEA. The CDR3 runs to 15 residues. Trimming at V came to 5 bases and at J to 0 bases, leaving 9 bases not matched to a gene. CDR3 bases: TGCAGCGTTAATTCGGCAGGGGGCTTCTCCTACGAGCAGTACTTC. The encoded protein is CSVNSAGGFSYEQYF.

J is TRBJ2-2 and V is TRBV7-6; 9 nucleotides match TRBD2. Germline values: CDR1 SGHVS, CDR2 FNYEAQ. The CDR3 is 22 residues long. J gave up 0 bases and V 9 bases, and 26 bases lay outside the gene matches. This CDR3 is CASHHMEWREGRAQANTGELFF. The DNA of the CDR3 is TGTGCCAGTCACCATATGGAGTGGCGGGAGGGCCGGGCCCAAGCGAACACCGGGGAGCTGTTTTTT.

The V and J genes are TRBV7-3 and TRBJ2-3, with TRBD2 identical over 11 bases. The CDR3 contains 16 residues. Germline V gene sequence: CDR1 SGHTA, CDR2 FQGTGA. The V segment lost 6 bases and the J segment 3 bases; nucleotides outside the gene matches: 8. CDR3 in amino acids: CASRSTSGSRTDTQYF. In DNA, the CDR3 is TGTGCCAGCAGGTCTACTAGCGGGAGTCGAACAGATACGCAGTATTTT.

Sample share makes this clone medium-sized. This chain uses TRBV19 with TRBJ2-7; D is possibly TRBD1 (5 bases). V shed 3 bases and J shed 1 base, with 10 bases lying between them. Looked up from germline, CDR1 is LNHDA and CDR2 is SQIVND (reference sequence). The CDR3 is 14 residues long. DNA for the CDR3: TGTGCCAGTAGTATCACCCCAGGGTCCTACGAGCAGTACTTC. Translated: CASSITPGSYEQYF.

The genes are TRBV5-1 and TRBJ1-2, with 7 bases identical to TRBD1. This CDR3 spans 15 amino acids. Germline V CDR1 and CDR2: SGHRS, YFSETQ. The V segment lost 0 bases and the J segment 2 bases; nucleotides outside the gene matches: 4. DNA for the CDR3: TGCGCCAGCAGCTTGGCCGTGGGACAGAACTATGGCTACACCTTC. Its protein product is CASSLAVGQNYGYTF. The whole variable domain, remainder taken from reference TRBV5-1 and TRBJ1-2, is KAGVTQTPRYLIKTRGQQVTLSCSPISGHRSVSWYQQTPGQGLQFLFEYFSETQRNKGNFPGRFSGRQFSNSRSEMNVSTLELGDSALYLCASSLAVGQNYGYTFGSGTRLTVV.

The gene calls are TRBV9 and TRBJ2-7, with D uncertain. The CDR3 is 13 amino acids. CDR1 is SGDLS, CDR2 YYNGEE, per germline. The ends were cut back, 2 bases at V and 3 bases at J, with 9 bases in the middle. This chain's CDR3 is CASSVSSDYEQYF. The CDR3 DNA sequence: TGTGCCAGCAGCGTTTCTAGTGACTACGAGCAGTACTTC. The full variable domain, rest sourced from reference TRBV9 and TRBJ2-7, is DSGVTQTPKHLITATGQRVTLRCSPRSGDLSVYWYQQSLDQGLQFLIQYYNGEERAKGNILERFSAQQFPDLHSELNLSSLELGDSALYFCASSVSSDYEQYFGPGTRLTVT.

This clone was detected a few times. The V call is TRBV2, the J call TRBJ2-3; 7 bases fit TRBD2. The germline V gene has CDR1 SNHLY and CDR2 FYNNEI. This CDR3 has 15 residues. Trimming cost V 6 bases and J 2 bases; bases outside gene matches: 8. The CDR3 here is CASRRGGSNTDTQYF. CDR3 coding DNA: TGTGCCAGCAGGAGGGGCGGGAGTAACACAGATACGCAGTATTTT. The whole variable domain, remainder taken from reference TRBV2 and TRBJ2-3, is EPEVTQTPSHQVTQMGQEVILRCVPISNHLYFYWYRQILGQKVEFLVSFYNNEISEKSEIFDDQFSVERPDGSNFTLKIRSTKLEDSAMYFCASRRGGSNTDTQYFGPGTRLTVL.

The chain employs TRBV5-4 and TRBJ1-2; 11 bases agree with TRBD1. This CDR3 spans 15 amino acids. The J segment lost 4 bases and the V segment lost 4 bases, leaving 6 bases of the junction unmatched. CDR1 is SGHNT, CDR2 YYREEE, per germline (reference sequence). The CDR3 here is CASSLGTGGTYGYTF. CDR3 bases: TGTGCCAGCAGCCTGGGGACAGGGGGGACCTATGGCTACACCTTC.

The chain joins TRBV29-1 to TRBJ1-2; TRBD1 matches 10 bases. This CDR3 spans 13 amino acids. Germline values: CDR1 SQVTM, CDR2 ANQGSEA. Trimming at V came to 5 bases and at J to 4 bases, leaving 4 bases not matched to a gene. The CDR3 sequence is CSVRQGASYGYTF. The DNA of the CDR3 is TGCAGCGTTCGACAGGGGGCGAGCTATGGCTACACCTTC.

The chain joins TRBV14 to TRBJ1-1, with unresolved D. Germline loops: CDR1 SGHDN, CDR2 FVKESK. V lost 3 bases to trimming and J lost 5 bases, with 25 bases between them. The CDR3 extends over 18 amino acids. CDR3 protein: CASSQSPQWVRRVTEAFF. The CDR3 region has the DNA TGTGCCAGCAGCCAGTCTCCCCAATGGGTCCGGAGGGTTACTGAAGCTTTCTTT.

The genes are TRBV5-1 and TRBJ2-5; 7 nucleotides align to TRBD2. The trim removed 6 bases at V and 5 bases at J, leaving 16 bases unmatched. This CDR3 is built from 16 residues. Per germline, CDR1 SGHRS and CDR2 YFSETQ. CDR3 coding DNA: TGCGCCAGCACGGGGGGTTCACAGGTCCCGGGGGAGACCCAGTACTTC. It codes for CASTGGSQVPGETQYF. Full variable domain (outside the CDR3, taken from reference TRBV5-1 and TRBJ2-5): KAGVTQTPRYLIKTRGQQVTLSCSPISGHRSVSWYQQTPGQGLQFLFEYFSETQRNKGNFPGRFSGRQFSNSRSEMNVSTLELGDSALYLCASTGGSQVPGETQYFGPGTRLLVL.

This chain uses TRBV4-2 with TRBJ2-2, with D possibly TRBD2 on 6 matching bases. Germline V gives CDR1 LGHNA, CDR2 YNFKEQ. CDR3 length: 17 amino acids. V gave up 0 bases and J gave up 1 base, with 12 bases separating them. In DNA form, the CDR3 reads TGTGCCAGCAGCCAAGATCTGGAGGGACTGAACACCGGGGAGCTGTTTTTT. Its protein is CASSQDLEGLNTGELFF.

The count of this clone is one. The chain links TRBV27 to TRBJ2-7; the match to TRBD1 covers 10 bases. Losses at the gene ends were 5 bases for V and 4 bases for J; bases not matched to a gene: 8. Germline values: CDR1 MNHEY, CDR2 SMNVEV (reference sequence). This CDR3 has 15 residues. CDR3 region: CASSRRRDRGYEQYF. In nucleotides, the CDR3 is TGTGCCAGCAGTCGGCGCCGGGACAGGGGTTACGAGCAGTACTTC.

V gene TRBV9 combines with J gene TRBJ1-4; the D gene is possibly TRBD1 (5 bases). V was cut by 0 bases and J by 4 bases, with 10 bases left in between. Germline CDR1 is SGDLS and CDR2 is YYNGEE. The CDR3 has 15 residues. In DNA, the CDR3 is TGTGCCAGCAGCGTAGGGAGGGGCTATAATGAAAAACTGTTTTTT. This gives the protein CASSVGRGYNEKLFF. The full variable domain, completed using reference TRBV9 and TRBJ1-4, is DSGVTQTPKHLITATGQRVTLRCSPRSGDLSVYWYQQSLDQGLQFLIQYYNGEERAKGNILERFSAQQFPDLHSELNLSSLELGDSALYFCASSVGRGYNEKLFFGSGTQLSVL.

This clone was observed a few times. The sample carries other DNA sequences with the same CDR3. The chain carries TRBV2 and TRBJ1-1, with D unresolved. CDR3 size: 14 residues. Germline V gene data show CDR1 as SNHLY and CDR2 as FYNNEI. The V and J ends lost 4 bases and 1 base respectively, with 10 bases between them. The CDR3: CASSGVYRNTEAFF. As DNA, the CDR3 is TGTGCCAGCAGTGGAGTCTACAGGAACACTGAAGCTTTCTTT.

CDR3 in DNA: TGTGCCAGCAGCCCTCGGGTGAACACTGAAGCTTTCTTT. This sequence encodes CASSPRVNTEAFF. The genes are TRBV12-3 or TRBV12-4 and TRBJ1-1; no clear D gene. CDR3 length: 13 amino acids. Trimming removed 6 bases at V and 0 bases at J, with 8 bases between.

CDR3: CASSLGQGNTGELFF. The CDR3 nucleotides read TGTGCCAGCAGTTTAGGACAGGGAAACACCGGGGAGCTGTTTTTT. The chain is built from TRBV6-2 or TRBV6-3 and TRBJ2-2; 8 bases are a match to TRBD1. The CDR3 has 15 amino acids. V dropped 4 bases and J dropped 2; count of bases not matched to a gene: 3. CDR1 MNHEY and CDR2 SVGEGT come from the germline V gene.

Points on this clone: One end of the junction fails to match germline, which may point to a read error. CDR3 region: CASSRTGGAPSF. The CDR3 DNA is TGTGCCAGCAGTCGTACAGGGGGAGCCCCGTCCTTC. J is TRBJ2-7 and V is TRBV2; TRBD1 aligns across 8 bases. The germline CDR1 and CDR2 sequences are SNHLY and FYNNEI. The CDR3 spans 12 residues.